Sequencing of this T cell receptor (beta chain) was carried out in a study of HIV-infected patients and healthy controls. This clonotype was found a few times. The CDR3 spans 15 residues. V gave up 1 base and J gave up 6 bases; unmatched junction bases: 1. Looked up from germline, CDR1 is SGHTA and CDR2 is FQGNSA. Each CDR3 protein gets one entry after TCRdb re-called the 5' RACE reads with MiXCR. Here the sample spans tens of thousands of distinct CDR3 sequences, under 25% being singletons. Sequenced: CD4+ T cells from blood. The TCR was taken from a human donor in good health. V usage is TRBV7-2 and J usage is TRBJ1-6, with 9 bases matching TRBD1. The CDR3 DNA follows: TGTGCCAGCAGCTTAGGGACAGGGGTTAATTCACCCCTCCACTTT. Its translation: CASSLGTGVNSPLHF. The full variable domain, its missing parts supplied by reference TRBV7-2 and TRBJ1-6, is GAGVSQSPSNKVTEKGKDVELRCDPISGHTALYWYRQSLGQGLEFLIYFQGNSAPDKSGLPSDRFSAERTGGSVSTLTIQRTQQEDSAVYLCASSLGTGVNSPLHFGNGTRLTVT.